This T cell receptor beta chain was observed in a study of response to subunit inactivated influenza vaccine. The study's findings and limits: After each seasonal influenza vaccination, few new T cells are recruited, the authors suggested.

TCRdb called the RT-PCR reads again in MiXCR, with one record for every CDR3 protein. This sample has approximately 680,000 distinct CDR3 sequences; around a sixth occur once, and the top ten carry under 14%. In this sample, this clonotype turned up a few times. Its antigen is still unknown. V shed 6 bases and J 1 base; nucleotides not matched to a gene: 6. This CDR3 has 15 residues. This clonotype was sampled from a man over 45 who received an inactivated influenza vaccine. This chain connects TRBV12-3 or TRBV12-4 to TRBJ1-1; 9 bases are a match to TRBD1. The sequenced sample was PBMCs from blood, obtained 12 days after vaccination. Written as DNA, the CDR3 is TGTGCCAGCAGCAGGACAGGGGAAGGGAACACTGAAGCTTTCTTT. It yields the protein CASSRTGEGNTEAFF.